Only one count was recorded for the clone carrying this TCR beta chain. The data derive from a study of blood T cell repertoires in COVID-19. Study information: The United States, Italy and Spain were the sources of the acute and convalescent COVID-19 samples. T cells, B-cell-depleted T cells, or PBMCs provided the cDNA or gDNA that served as material.

In the original analysis: Reference gene primers were amplified, and this amplification served to estimate nucleated cell counts. The repertoire was sequenced with immunoSEQ multiplex PCR; TCRdb's copy has only in-frame clones and lacks some. V and J calls and clone size are copied from that table; D and trimming were computed from the DNA. The data show around 250,000 clones, less than 85% seen once. From germline, CDR1 is SGHKS and CDR2 YYEKEE (reference sequence). The V end lost 4 bases, the J end lost 4 bases, and 18 bases lay between the germline ends. This CDR3 region has 16 residues. The genes are TRBV5-5 and TRBJ1-5, with D possibly TRBD1 on 5 matching bases. This clonotype originated in a man in his 60s who had recovered from COVID-19. The source material was peripheral blood. CDR3 DNA: TGTGCCAGCAGCCAAGAGCAAGGGGCGGAAAATCAGCCCCAGCATTTT. It translates to CASSQEQGAENQPQHF.